The rows below give T cell receptor beta chains drawn from one sample of a study of blood T cell repertoires in COVID-19. The data were produced by immunoSEQ multiplex PCR, yet TCRdb's version contains in-frame clones alone and is incomplete. The repertoire holds fewer than 300,000 clones, roughly 85% seen once, with more than 4.5% in the top ten. The sequenced material came from peripheral blood. Receptor source: a man aged 50-59 years with active or convalescent COVID-19. Each CDR3 is given with its conserved first and last residue. Fields, in order: J gene, D gene, clone size, V gene, CDR3 DNA, CDR3 protein. D genes are given only for firm matches. The size field is filled for only some rows; it gives once, few, many or a size class.

J gene: TRBJ2-7
D gene: -
clone size: -
V gene: TRBV18
CDR3 DNA: TGTGCCAGCTCACTAAGACAGGCGTCCTACGAGCAGTACTTC
CDR3 protein: CASSLRQASYEQYF

J gene: TRBJ2-1
D gene: -
clone size: -
V gene: TRBV18
CDR3 DNA: TGTGCCAGCTCACCACGGGGCACGGGTAATGAGCAGTTCTTC
CDR3 protein: CASSPRGTGNEQFF

J gene: TRBJ2-7
D gene: TRBD2
clone size: once
V gene: TRBV19
CDR3 DNA: TGTGCCAGTAGTATTCGCGGGAGGCCCTACGAGCAGTACTTC
CDR3 protein: CASSIRGRPYEQYF

J gene: TRBJ1-3
D gene: -
clone size: -
V gene: TRBV5-5
CDR3 DNA: TGTGCCAGCAGCCTCCTTTCGGTGGACAGTGGAAACACCATATATTTT
CDR3 protein: CASSLLSVDSGNTIYF

J gene: TRBJ1-5
D gene: -
clone size: -
V gene: TRBV15
CDR3 DNA: TGTGCCACCAGCAGAGATGGGGCGCGGCAGCCCCAGCATTTT
CDR3 protein: CATSRDGARQPQHF

J gene: TRBJ2-3
D gene: -
clone size: -
V gene: TRBV9
CDR3 DNA: TGTGCCAGCAGCGTATCGTCCTCGGGGGATACGCAGTATTTT
CDR3 protein: CASSVSSSGDTQYF

J gene: TRBJ2-7
D gene: TRBD2
clone size: -
V gene: TRBV6-6
CDR3 DNA: TGTGCCAGCAGTCCTTACGGACTAGCGGGGACGACGTACGAGCAGTACTTC
CDR3 protein: CASSPYGLAGTTYEQYF

J gene: TRBJ1-2
D gene: -
clone size: -
V gene: TRBV10-3
CDR3 DNA: TGTGCCATCAGTGAGTCGGACACGGGCTACACCTTC
CDR3 protein: CAISESDTGYTF

J gene: TRBJ2-3
D gene: -
clone size: -
V gene: TRBV3-1/TRBV3-2
CDR3 DNA: TGTGCCAGCAGCCAAGAACTTCCCAACACAGATACGCAGTATTTT
CDR3 protein: CASSQELPNTDTQYF

J gene: TRBJ1-1
D gene: -
clone size: -
V gene: TRBV7-2
CDR3 DNA: TGTGCCAGCAGCTTCATCCGGGGGGCGGCCACTGAAGCTTTCTTT
CDR3 protein: CASSFIRGAATEAFF

J gene: TRBJ2-1
D gene: TRBD2
clone size: -
V gene: TRBV10-2
CDR3 DNA: TGCGCCAGCAATAGGGGAGGGAGCTTCTCTGAGCAGTTCTTC
CDR3 protein: CASNRGGSFSEQFF

J gene: TRBJ2-7
D gene: -
clone size: -
V gene: TRBV28
CDR3 DNA: TGTGCCAGCACCCCTGGGGGGACGCTTGGCGAGCAGTACTTC
CDR3 protein: CASTPGGTLGEQYF

J gene: TRBJ1-1
D gene: TRBD1
clone size: -
V gene: TRBV3-1/TRBV3-2
CDR3 DNA: TGTGCCAGCAGCCAAAGGGGGCGCGAAGCTTTCTTT
CDR3 protein: CASSQRGREAFF

J gene: TRBJ2-2
D gene: -
clone size: once
V gene: TRBV7-3
CDR3 DNA: TGTGCCAGCAGCTTGGCTACAGGAGAGCTGTTTTTT
CDR3 protein: CASSLATGELFF

J gene: TRBJ2-1
D gene: TRBD2
clone size: -
V gene: TRBV6-2/TRBV6-3
CDR3 DNA: TGTGCCAGCAGTTCCCCTCTAGCGGGAGGGCCGGGCGAGCAGTTCTTC
CDR3 protein: CASSSPLAGGPGEQFF

J gene: TRBJ1-1
D gene: -
clone size: -
V gene: TRBV20-1
CDR3 DNA: TGCAGTGCCAGTACGCGCACTGAAGCTTTCTTT
CDR3 protein: CSASTRTEAFF

J gene: TRBJ2-7
D gene: TRBD2
clone size: -
V gene: TRBV7-6
CDR3 DNA: TGTGCCAGCAGCTTAACCGGGACTAGCCGTGGCGTTGGATGGGACGGGCAGTACTTC
CDR3 protein: CASSLTGTSRGVGWDGQYF

J gene: TRBJ1-1
D gene: -
clone size: once
V gene: TRBV5-1
CDR3 DNA: TGCGCCAGCAGCTTGGCGTCTCGTACTGAAGCTTTCTTT
CDR3 protein: CASSLASRTEAFF

J gene: TRBJ2-1
D gene: TRBD2
clone size: -
V gene: TRBV6-2/TRBV6-3
CDR3 DNA: TGTGCCAGCAGTGGCCGCGGGAGGGCCACGTTCGCTAACAATGAGCAGTTCTTC
CDR3 protein: CASSGRGRATFANNEQFF

J gene: TRBJ1-1
D gene: -
clone size: -
V gene: TRBV7-9
CDR3 DNA: TGTGCCAGCAGCTTAGCGAGTGGGACATCAACTTTCTTT
CDR3 protein: CASSLASGTSTFF

J gene: TRBJ1-1
D gene: TRBD1
clone size: -
V gene: TRBV3-1/TRBV3-2
CDR3 DNA: TGTGCCAGCAGTGTGGGACAGGGGAGAACTGAAGCTTTCTTT
CDR3 protein: CASSVGQGRTEAFF

J gene: TRBJ1-6
D gene: -
clone size: -
V gene: TRBV6-2/TRBV6-3
CDR3 DNA: TGTGCCAGCAGTTACGGGGGGAACTCCTATAATTCACCCCTCCACTTT
CDR3 protein: CASSYGGNSYNSPLHF

J gene: TRBJ2-1
D gene: -
clone size: few
V gene: TRBV21-1
CDR3 DNA: TGTGCCAGCAGCCCTCGGGGACTAGCGGGAGGCCACAGGCCCAATGAGCAGTTCTTC
CDR3 protein: CASSPRGLAGGHRPNEQFF

J gene: TRBJ1-1
D gene: -
clone size: -
V gene: TRBV12-3/TRBV12-4
CDR3 DNA: TGTGCCAGCAGTCCTGGGGGGGGGTCTGAAGCTTTCTTT
CDR3 protein: CASSPGGGSEAFF

J gene: TRBJ2-1
D gene: TRBD2
clone size: few
V gene: TRBV6-2/TRBV6-3
CDR3 DNA: TGTGCCAGCAGTTACTCGATAAAAGTAGCGGGAGGGCTAAATGAGCAGTTCTTC
CDR3 protein: CASSYSIKVAGGLNEQFF

J gene: TRBJ1-1
D gene: TRBD1
clone size: -
V gene: TRBV19
CDR3 DNA: TGTGCCAGTAGCCCCGGTGGGACAGCGAACACTGAAGCTTTCTTT
CDR3 protein: CASSPGGTANTEAFF

J gene: TRBJ1-5
D gene: -
clone size: few
V gene: TRBV2
CDR3 DNA: TGTGCCAGCAGTGGAGACACATATAGCAATCAGCCCCAGCATTTT
CDR3 protein: CASSGDTYSNQPQHF

J gene: TRBJ1-1
D gene: -
clone size: -
V gene: TRBV29-1
CDR3 DNA: TGCAGCGTTTTGGACAGCACTGAAGCTTTCTTT
CDR3 protein: CSVLDSTEAFF

J gene: TRBJ2-1
D gene: -
clone size: -
V gene: TRBV15
CDR3 DNA: TGTGCCACCAGCAGAGGGGCTGTAGCCGGGAACATCTACAATGAGCAGTTCTTC
CDR3 protein: CATSRGAVAGNIYNEQFF

J gene: TRBJ1-3
D gene: -
clone size: few
V gene: TRBV6-5
CDR3 DNA: TGTGCCAGCAGGAGACAGCCCTCTGGAAACACCATATATTTT
CDR3 protein: CASRRQPSGNTIYF

J gene: TRBJ1-2
D gene: TRBD1
clone size: once
V gene: TRBV5-6
CDR3 DNA: TGTGCCAGCAGTGCCGGGACAGGGGGCGTGGGTGGCTACACCTTC
CDR3 protein: CASSAGTGGVGGYTF

J gene: TRBJ2-7
D gene: TRBD1
clone size: -
V gene: TRBV28
CDR3 DNA: TGTGCCAGCAGTTCCCGGGACAGGGCCTACGAGCAGTACTTC
CDR3 protein: CASSSRDRAYEQYF

J gene: TRBJ1-1
D gene: TRBD1
clone size: once
V gene: TRBV18
CDR3 DNA: TGTGCCAGCTCATACTCGGGACAGTTGAACACTGAAGCTTTCTTT
CDR3 protein: CASSYSGQLNTEAFF

J gene: TRBJ2-5
D gene: -
clone size: -
V gene: TRBV20-1
CDR3 DNA: TGCAGTGCTAGTTCCGTAGCGCGAATAGACCAAGAGACCCAGTACTTC
CDR3 protein: CSASSVARIDQETQYF

J gene: TRBJ1-3
D gene: -
clone size: -
V gene: TRBV30
CDR3 DNA: TGTGCCTGGATGCGGTTCTCTGGAAACACCATATATTTT
CDR3 protein: CAWMRFSGNTIYF

J gene: TRBJ1-2
D gene: TRBD1
clone size: -
V gene: TRBV30
CDR3 DNA: TGTGCCGGGCGAAATTACAGGGGGCGACTCTATGGCTACACCTTC
CDR3 protein: CAGRNYRGRLYGYTF

J gene: TRBJ2-5
D gene: -
clone size: once
V gene: TRBV18
CDR3 DNA: TGTGCCAGCTCACCCCAAAAGACCCAGTACTTC
CDR3 protein: CASSPQKTQYF

J gene: TRBJ2-1
D gene: -
clone size: -
V gene: TRBV18
CDR3 DNA: TGTGCCAGCTCACCACCTGGGCTAGCTTACCTAGGGCAGTTCTTC
CDR3 protein: CASSPPGLAYLGQFF

J gene: TRBJ1-1
D gene: TRBD1
clone size: -
V gene: TRBV13
CDR3 DNA: TGTGCCAGCAGCTTAGGGTGGCAGGGGGCGCGGCCTGAAGCTTTCTTT
CDR3 protein: CASSLGWQGARPEAFF

J gene: TRBJ1-2
D gene: -
clone size: -
V gene: TRBV29-1
CDR3 DNA: TGCAGCGTTCCCAGGGCCTATGGCTACACCTTC
CDR3 protein: CSVPRAYGYTF

J gene: TRBJ1-6
D gene: -
clone size: -
V gene: TRBV13
CDR3 DNA: TGTGCCAGCAGCTTAGGGACAGGTTGGTCACCCCTCCACTTT
CDR3 protein: CASSLGTGWSPLHF

J gene: TRBJ1-1
D gene: -
clone size: -
V gene: TRBV28
CDR3 DNA: TGTGCCAGCCGCAAGGGGGGGGCGGGCAACACTGAAGCTTTCTTT
CDR3 protein: CASRKGGAGNTEAFF

J gene: TRBJ2-3
D gene: TRBD2
clone size: -
V gene: TRBV19
CDR3 DNA: TGTGCCAGTAGTCCAGGACTAGCGGGATTGGGCACAGATACGCAGTATTTT
CDR3 protein: CASSPGLAGLGTDTQYF

J gene: TRBJ2-7
D gene: TRBD2
clone size: -
V gene: TRBV20-1
CDR3 DNA: TGCAGTGCTAGTAGCGGGAGTAGCTCCTACGAGCAGTACTTC
CDR3 protein: CSASSGSSSYEQYF

J gene: TRBJ1-2
D gene: TRBD1
clone size: few
V gene: TRBV4-2
CDR3 DNA: TGTGCCAGCAGCCCCCGGGACAGGGTAGAGATCTATGGCTACACCTTC
CDR3 protein: CASSPRDRVEIYGYTF

J gene: TRBJ1-1
D gene: -
clone size: -
V gene: TRBV7-8
CDR3 DNA: TGTGCCAGCGCCCAAGGAGAGGTGAACACTGAAGCTTTCTTT
CDR3 protein: CASAQGEVNTEAFF

J gene: TRBJ1-4
D gene: TRBD1
clone size: -
V gene: TRBV7-9
CDR3 DNA: TGTGCCAGCAGCGCGACAGGGAAAGTACGAGAAAAACTGTTTTTT
CDR3 protein: CASSATGKVREKLFF

J gene: TRBJ2-5
D gene: -
clone size: once
V gene: TRBV20-1
CDR3 DNA: TGCAGTGCCGAGAGAACAGAGACCCAGTACTTC
CDR3 protein: CSAERTETQYF

J gene: TRBJ1-2
D gene: -
clone size: -
V gene: TRBV9
CDR3 DNA: TGTGCCAGCAGCGTAGCAGGAGGGAGAGGCTACACCTTC
CDR3 protein: CASSVAGGRGYTF

J gene: TRBJ1-1
D gene: -
clone size: -
V gene: TRBV5-1
CDR3 DNA: TGCGCCAGCAGCTTTACAGGGAGCACTGAAGCTTTCTTT
CDR3 protein: CASSFTGSTEAFF

J gene: TRBJ2-6
D gene: TRBD1
clone size: few
V gene: TRBV2
CDR3 DNA: TGTGCCAGCCTCGCAGGGGGCGCCACGCTAGGAGGGGCCAACGTCCTGACTTTC
CDR3 protein: CASLAGGATLGGANVLTF

J gene: TRBJ2-1
D gene: -
clone size: -
V gene: TRBV5-1
CDR3 DNA: TGCGCCAGCAGCTTGGAGGGGAATGCCTACAATGAGCAGTTCTTC
CDR3 protein: CASSLEGNAYNEQFF

J gene: TRBJ1-5
D gene: TRBD1
clone size: -
V gene: TRBV6-2/TRBV6-3
CDR3 DNA: TGTGCCAGCAGCCGACAGGGTAATCAGCCCCAGCATTTT
CDR3 protein: CASSRQGNQPQHF

J gene: TRBJ1-3
D gene: -
clone size: -
V gene: TRBV3-1/TRBV3-2
CDR3 DNA: TGTGCCAGCAGCCACGGGAACACCATATATTTT
CDR3 protein: CASSHGNTIYF

J gene: TRBJ2-7
D gene: TRBD1
clone size: -
V gene: TRBV28
CDR3 DNA: TGTGCCAGCAGTTCCCCTAGGGGGCTCTACGAGCAGTACTTC
CDR3 protein: CASSSPRGLYEQYF